The source of this TCR beta chain is a study of CXCR3-negative and CXCR3-positive naive CD8 T cells. The libraries of TRB cDNA were constructed through 5' RACE using UMI labels. Using the 5' RACE reads, TCRdb records one entry per CDR3 protein without DNA. This sample contains 150,000 to 160,000 distinct CDR3 sequences. Study conclusions and caveats: After cryopreservation, expression of CXCR3 was partially reduced, and most assays were run with fresh PBMCs. Hydrophobicity of TRB CDR3s was greater in CXCR3-positive naive cells than in CXCR3-negative naive cells.

Germline-derived CDR1 and CDR2 are SQVTM and ANQGSEA. The CDR3 loop spans 11 amino acids. Among CD8+ T cells, naive ones were CD45RO-CCR7+CD27+CD95-. Details on this clonotype: Its cognate antigen is unknown.

J is TRBJ2-7 and V is TRBV29-1. The sequence derives from a human donor in good health. Some clones in this sample may be carry-over from other donors' samples. The sequenced sample was naive CXCR3+ CD8+ T cells from blood. Subset described: CD45RO-CCR7+CD27+CD95- naive CD8+ T cells expressing CXCR3 (TNR3+). CDR3 region: CSVVTSYEQYF.